Following are 30 T cell receptor beta chains from one sample sequenced in a study of early stage breast cancer tumors. Sequencing was performed with immunoSEQ multiplex PCR; in TCRdb, only in-frame clones are kept and a portion is missing. The sample yields roughly 49,000 clones, 78% seen once. The sample was blood. Receptors originate from a person in their 40s with breast cancer.

The rearrangement uses TRBV29-1 and TRBJ2-6, with 7 bases fitting TRBD1. V dropped 6 bases and J dropped 2; count of bases not matched to a gene: 7. CDR3 length: 15 amino acids. The germline gives CDR1 SQVTM, CDR2 ANQGSEA. Here the CDR3 reads CSVSPQGTGANVLTF. The DNA of the CDR3 is TGCAGCGTGAGCCCACAGGGGACTGGGGCCAACGTCCTGACTTTC.

V usage is TRBV21-1 and J usage is TRBJ2-7; no DNA check was done on the table's D call, TRBD1. TRBV21-1 is flagged as a pseudogene. The CDR3 is made up of 21 amino acids. The CDR3 DNA follows: TGTGCCAGCAGCAAAGGAGGCCAGGGGGCGCGGTGGTGGGAGATCTCCTACGAGCAGTACTTC. Its translation: CASSKGGQGARWWEISYEQYF.

This clone was seen a single time. The chain combines TRBV19 with TRBJ2-2; no definite D call. V was pared by 6 bases and J by 4 bases, with 21 bases between. Germline loops: CDR1 LNHDA, CDR2 SQIVND (reference sequence). This CDR3 has 17 amino acids. The CDR3 sequence: CASRARSAKGLTGELFF. The CDR3 nucleotides are TGTGCCAGTAGGGCCCGCTCTGCTAAGGGTCTCACCGGGGAGCTGTTTTTT.

This sequence joins TRBV18 and TRBJ2-3; TRBD2 aligns across 11 bases. The J segment lost 0 bases and the V segment lost 1 base, leaving 9 bases of the junction unmatched. The V gene's germline CDR1 is KGHSH and CDR2 LQKENI. This CDR3 contains 19 residues. Written as DNA, the CDR3 is TGTGCCAGCTCACCACGAGGAGGGCGGACTAGCGGGAGCACAGATACGCAGTATTTT. Its protein is CASSPRGGRTSGSTDTQYF. Variable domain in full (rest from reference TRBV18 and TRBJ2-3): NAGVMQNPRHLVRRRGQEARLRCSPMKGHSHVYWYRQLPEEGLKFMVYLQKENIIDESGMPKERFSAEFPKEGPSILRIQQVVRGDSAAYFCASSPRGGRTSGSTDTQYFGPGTRLTVL.

The gene calls are TRBV6-1 and TRBJ2-2; a possible D gene is TRBD2 (7 bases). The germline V gene has CDR1 MNHNS and CDR2 SASEGT. This CDR3 region has 15 residues. The V gene lost 5 bases and the J gene lost 4 bases, with 14 bases spanning the gap. This CDR3 reads CASSIPGGGTGELFF. As DNA, the CDR3 is TGTGCCAGCAGTATCCCGGGGGGCGGCACCGGGGAGCTGTTTTTT.

The chain recombines TRBV5-1 with TRBJ2-7; D might be TRBD2 (6 bases). The CDR3 consists of 13 residues. CDR1 SGHRS and CDR2 YFSETQ come from the germline V gene. V lost 5 bases and J 6 bases, leaving 15 bases between the germline ends. For the CDR3, the DNA is TGCGCCAGCAGTCATTGGGGGGAAGGCGAGCAGTACTTC. The encoded protein is CASSHWGEGEQYF.

The chain employs TRBV2 and TRBJ2-1, with D hard to call. The CDR3 has 14 amino acids. The V gene lost 5 bases and the J gene lost 5 bases, with 13 bases spanning the gap. Germline V gene sequence: CDR1 SNHLY, CDR2 FYNNEI. Here the CDR3 DNA reads TGTGCCAGCAGTACGCGGCGCCTAGACAATGAGCAGTTCTTC. The encoded protein is CASSTRRLDNEQFF.

V and J are TRBV5-1 and TRBJ1-3, with D possibly being TRBD1 (5 bases). The V end was cut by 2 bases, the J end by 0 bases, with 12 bases between. CDR3 length: 16 residues. The germline V gene has CDR1 SGHRS and CDR2 YFSETQ. The CDR3 region has the DNA TGCGCCAGCAGCTTAAATCCAGGGAGCTCTGGAAACACCATATATTTT. Its protein is CASSLNPGSSGNTIYF.

The V call is TRBV11-1, the J call TRBJ2-6; D gene unclear. CDR1 is SGHAT and CDR2 is FQDESV in the germline V gene (reference sequence). The CDR3 is 15 residues long. V lost 5 bases and J 0 bases, leaving 8 bases between the germline ends. CDR3 coding DNA: TGTGCCAGCAGCGCGCAGAGCTCTGGGGCCAACGTCCTGACTTTC. Protein product: CASSAQSSGANVLTF.

The rearrangement links TRBV7-9 to TRBJ2-4; 8 bases align to TRBD1. The CDR3 runs 17 residues. V shed 1 base, J shed 8 bases, and the junction held 13 bases outside the gene matches. Germline CDR1 reads SEHNR; CDR2 reads FQNEAQ (reference sequence). In DNA, the CDR3 is TGTGCCAGCAGCTTAGGAGGGGCAGGGGGCGTTACGGACATTCAGTACTTC. As protein: CASSLGGAGGVTDIQYF.

A single count supports this clone. This chain links TRBV5-1 with TRBJ2-3, with 9 bases identical to TRBD2. Trimming removed 0 bases from V and 1 base from J; junction bases left unmatched: 6. Germline CDR1 is SGHRS and CDR2 is YFSETQ. This CDR3 region has 17 residues. CDR3 sequence: CASSLAASGIRTDTQYF. The CDR3 nucleotides read TGCGCCAGCAGCTTGGCGGCTAGCGGGATACGCACAGATACGCAGTATTTT.

This clone occurred once. The chain is built from TRBV28 and TRBJ2-2; 8 nucleotides align to TRBD2. V shed 5 bases and J 2 bases; nucleotides not matched to a gene: 13. CDR3 size: 18 residues. Germline assignment: CDR1 MDHEN and CDR2 SYDVKM. DNA of the CDR3: TGTGCCAGCAGTCCGGGGGGGGTTTCAACAGTAAACACCGGGGAGCTGTTTTTT. Protein product: CASSPGGVSTVNTGELFF.

This rearrangement joins TRBV27 to TRBJ1-4, with D hard to call. Trimming stripped 6 bases from V and 8 bases from J, with 13 bases between. Germline loops: CDR1 MNHEY, CDR2 SMNVEV (reference sequence). The CDR3 is made up of 13 amino acids. The CDR3 region has the DNA TGTGCCAGCAGGGGCAGTACGGCGGAAAAACTGTTTTTT. It yields the protein CASRGSTAEKLFF.

The J gene is TRBJ2-1, the V gene TRBV29-1; perhaps D is TRBD1 or TRBD2 (5 bases each). The length of the CDR3 is 17 residues. With 4 bases removed from V and 8 bases from J, the gap between germline ends came to 27 bases. The germline V gene has CDR1 SQVTM and CDR2 ANQGSEA. The CDR3, as DNA: TGCAGCGTTGTGCCCCTGGGGCTAGCAATCGTAGCCGATGAGCAGTTCTTC. Its translation: CSVVPLGLAIVADEQFF.

J is TRBJ2-7 and V is TRBV30; D perhaps matches TRBD1 (6 bases). This CDR3 has 13 amino acids. Deletions cut 6 bases from V and 0 bases from J, with 12 bases between. CDR1 is GTSNPN, CDR2 SVGIG, per germline (reference sequence). CDR3 nucleotide sequence: TGTGCCTGTGACAGGTCCAACTCCTACGAGCAGTACTTC. Its protein product is CACDRSNSYEQYF.

V is TRBV5-5 and J is TRBJ2-3, with 8 bases aligning to TRBD1. Germline values: CDR1 SGHKS, CDR2 YYEKEE (reference sequence). Germline trimming cut 1 base from V and 5 bases from J; bases unmatched to any gene: 3. The CDR3 is 14 residues long. CDR3 in amino acids: CASSLQQGVDTQYF. CDR3 nucleotide sequence: TGTGCCAGCAGCTTGCAACAGGGGGTAGATACGCAGTATTTT.

This clone was picked up many times. The chain links TRBV11-3 to TRBJ1-4, with D possibly being TRBD1 (5 bases). CDR1 SGHNT and CDR2 YENEEA come from the germline V gene. V was cut by 5 bases and J by 8 bases, with 12 bases left in between. CDR3 length: 13 amino acids. In nucleotides, the CDR3 is TGTGCCAGCAGCGGGGACGGTCAAGAAAAACTGTTTTTT. Protein: CASSGDGQEKLFF.

This chain connects TRBV5-6 to TRBJ2-1; D may be TRBD2 (6 bases). This CDR3 is built from 16 residues. Trimming cost V 4 bases and J 7 bases, with 21 bases left between them. CDR1 is SGHDT and CDR2 is YYEEEE in the germline V gene. The CDR3, as DNA: TGTGCCAGCAGCATTGGGACGGATCGGGCGGGGAATGAGCAGTTCTTC. It specifies CASSIGTDRAGNEQFF. Looking up the rest from reference TRBV5-6 and TRBJ2-1 gives the full variable domain: DAGVTQSPTHLIKTRGQQVTLRCSPKSGHDTVSWYQQALGQGPQFIFQYYEEEERQRGNFPDRFSGHQFPNYSSELNVNALLLGDSALYLCASSIGTDRAGNEQFFGPGTRLTVL.

The chain links TRBV10-3 to TRBJ2-5; 7 bases align to TRBD2. Germline values: CDR1 ENHRY, CDR2 SYGVKD. Trimming cost V 3 bases and J 5 bases; bases outside gene matches: 6. The CDR3 covers 14 residues. DNA for the CDR3: TGTGCCATCAGTGATCAGGGAGGGGAGGAGACCCAGTACTTC. Protein: CAISDQGGEETQYF.

This chain links TRBV7-2 with TRBJ1-4; D is unclear. Trimming removed 3 bases at V and 6 bases at J, with 11 bases between. Germline lookup yields CDR1 SGHTA and CDR2 FQGNSA. The CDR3 is 14 amino acids. Here the CDR3 DNA reads TGTGCCAGCAGCTTTGTAGGATTCGATGAAAAACTGTTTTTT. Translated: CASSFVGFDEKLFF.

This rearrangement joins TRBV20-1 to TRBJ2-5; no firm D call. CDR1 and CDR2 (germline): DFQATT, SNEGSKA (reference sequence). Trimming cost V 4 bases and J 2 bases, with 2 bases left between them. This CDR3 spans 10 amino acids. The chain's CDR3 is CSATQETQYF. In DNA form, the CDR3 reads TGCAGTGCTACTCAAGAGACCCAGTACTTC.

This sequence joins TRBV6-1 and TRBJ2-3; 7 nucleotides line up with TRBD2. V shed 8 bases, J shed 2 bases, and the junction held 7 bases outside the gene matches. Germline CDR1 is MNHNS and CDR2 is SASEGT. The CDR3 runs 14 residues. CDR3 in amino acids: CASSVLAATDTQYF. CDR3 bases: TGTGCCAGCTCGGTGCTAGCGGCCACAGATACGCAGTATTTT.

This clone was picked up a small number of times. This chain uses TRBV10-3 with TRBJ1-5; D gene ambiguous. The germline V gene has CDR1 ENHRY and CDR2 SYGVKD. Trimming removed 3 bases at V and 2 bases at J, with 8 bases between. CDR3 length equals 14 residues. CDR3 residues: CAISDGEGNQPQHF. DNA of the CDR3: TGTGCCATCAGTGATGGGGAGGGCAATCAGCCCCAGCATTTT.

This chain connects TRBV5-1 to TRBJ1-4; 10 bases are shared with TRBD1. Germline values: CDR1 SGHRS, CDR2 YFSETQ. The V gene end was trimmed by 3 bases and the J gene end by 8 bases; junction bases not matched to a gene: 7. The CDR3 covers 15 residues. The CDR3 region has the DNA TGCGCCAGCAGCTCGGCTGGGACAGGGGACGAAAAACTGTTTTTT. As protein: CASSSAGTGDEKLFF.

The V and J genes are TRBV6-5 and TRBJ1-5; D is unresolved. Trimming took 0 bases from V and 3 from J, leaving 12 bases between them. The germline V gene has CDR1 MNHEY and CDR2 SVGAGI. This CDR3 has 16 amino acids. The CDR3 DNA reads TGTGCCAGCAGTTACTCGCGTGGCAGTTCCAATCAGCCCCAGCATTTT. Encoded protein: CASSYSRGSSNQPQHF.

The chain links TRBV10-3 to TRBJ2-2; 11 nucleotides line up with TRBD2. After removal of 4 bases from V and 1 base from J, the junction contained 17 bases not matched to a gene. The germline CDR1 and CDR2 sequences are ENHRY and SYGVKD. This CDR3 region has 21 residues. CDR3 sequence: CAISVRRPTSGIDRNTGELFF. CDR3 coding DNA: TGTGCCATCAGTGTTCGGAGACCGACTAGCGGGATAGACCGGAACACCGGGGAGCTGTTTTTT.

In the case of this clone: The junction does not match germline at one end; this may be a read error. This chain links TRBV30 with TRBJ2-1; 16 nucleotides align to TRBD2. CDR1 and CDR2 from the germline V gene are GTSNPN and SVGIG (reference sequence). The CDR3 runs to 15 residues. CDR3 sequence (DNA): TGTGCCTGGAGGCCACTGGGGACTAGCGGGAGGGGGTTGCTCTTC. Translating it yields CAWRPLGTSGRGLLF. Using reference TRBV30 and TRBJ2-1 for the parts outside the CDR3, the full variable domain is SQTIHQWPATLVQPVGSPLSLECTVEGTSNPNLYWYRQAAGRGLQLLFYSVGIGQISSEVPQNLSASRPQDRQFILSSKKLLLSDSGFYLCAWRPLGTSGRGLLFGPGTRLTVL.

The chain couples TRBV7-3 to TRBJ2-3; 10 bases align to TRBD2. J lost 3 bases, V lost 1 base, and 10 bases had no gene match. CDR1 SGHTA and CDR2 FQGTGA come from the germline V gene. There are 18 residues in the CDR3. This chain's CDR3 is CASSLNPLAGADTDTQYF. In DNA form, the CDR3 reads TGTGCCAGCAGCTTAAATCCCCTAGCGGGAGCGGATACAGATACGCAGTATTTT.

The J gene is TRBJ1-1, the V gene TRBV11-2; D is ambiguous. The V gene's germline CDR1 is SGHAT and CDR2 FQNNGV. The CDR3 sequence is 13 residues long. V gave up 0 bases and J gave up 5 bases, with 7 bases separating them. CDR3 sequence (DNA): TGTGCCAGCAGCTTAGAGAGGAGTACTGAAGCTTTCTTT. Translation gives CASSLERSTEAFF.

With regard to this clone: One end of the junction does not line up with germline, which may come from a read error. The chain combines TRBV7-7 with TRBJ1-3; 7 bases align to TRBD1. Germline CDR1 is SSHAT and CDR2 is FNYEAQ (reference sequence). The CDR3 loop spans 15 amino acids. The CDR3 DNA sequence: TGTGCTAGCAGCTTAGCAGGGGGCTCTGGAAACACCATATATTTT. It translates to CASSLAGGSGNTIYF.